This T cell receptor beta chain is drawn from a study of blood T cell repertoires in COVID-19. Individuals aged 18 to 89 years were recruited from 24 US areas. Self-reported history from a screening survey and questionnaire set each donor's cohort. Assay: immunoSEQ multiplex PCR; the TCRdb copy retains only in-frame clones and omits some. The sample shows 260,000 or so clones, approximately 81% of them seen only once. The specimen sequenced was PBMCs or T cells enriched from blood (not recorded which). This clonotype was sampled from a woman aged 45-65 years who had recovered from COVID-19.

Written as DNA, the CDR3 is TGTGCCAGCAGCCCAGACTCTACAGGGGGCTACGAGCAGTACTTC. As protein: CASSPDSTGGYEQYF. The rearrangement uses TRBV7-9 and TRBJ2-7, with 8 bases aligning to TRBD1. V lost 5 bases to trimming and J lost 3 bases; unmatched junction nucleotides: 9. From germline, CDR1 is SEHNR and CDR2 FQNEAQ (reference sequence). CDR3 size: 15 residues.